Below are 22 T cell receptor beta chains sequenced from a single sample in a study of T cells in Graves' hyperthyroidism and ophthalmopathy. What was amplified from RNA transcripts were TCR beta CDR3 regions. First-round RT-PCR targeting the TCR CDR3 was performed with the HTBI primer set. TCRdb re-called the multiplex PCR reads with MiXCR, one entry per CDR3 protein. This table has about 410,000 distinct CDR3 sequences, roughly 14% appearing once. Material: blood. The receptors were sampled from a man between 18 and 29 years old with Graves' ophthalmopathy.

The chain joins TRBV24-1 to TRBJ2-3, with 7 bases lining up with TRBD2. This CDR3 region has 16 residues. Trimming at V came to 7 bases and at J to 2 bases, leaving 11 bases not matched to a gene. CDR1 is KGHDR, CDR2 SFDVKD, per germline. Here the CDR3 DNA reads TGTGCCACCAGGGGGTCAACTAGCGTGGACACAGATACGCAGTATTTT. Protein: CATRGSTSVDTDTQYF.

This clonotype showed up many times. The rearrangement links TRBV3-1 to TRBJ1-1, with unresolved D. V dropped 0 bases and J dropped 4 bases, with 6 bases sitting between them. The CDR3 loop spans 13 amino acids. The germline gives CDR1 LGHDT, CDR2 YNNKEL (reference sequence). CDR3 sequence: CASSQEGITEAFF. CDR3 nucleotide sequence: TGTGCCAGCAGCCAAGAGGGGATCACTGAAGCTTTCTTT.

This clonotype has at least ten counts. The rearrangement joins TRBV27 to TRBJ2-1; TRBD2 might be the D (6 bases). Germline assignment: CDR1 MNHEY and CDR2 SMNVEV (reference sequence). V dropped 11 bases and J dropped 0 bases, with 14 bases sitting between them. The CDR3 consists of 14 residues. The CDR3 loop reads CAVLERASYNEQFF. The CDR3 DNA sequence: TGTGCCGTCCTCGAGCGGGCCTCCTACAATGAGCAGTTCTTC.

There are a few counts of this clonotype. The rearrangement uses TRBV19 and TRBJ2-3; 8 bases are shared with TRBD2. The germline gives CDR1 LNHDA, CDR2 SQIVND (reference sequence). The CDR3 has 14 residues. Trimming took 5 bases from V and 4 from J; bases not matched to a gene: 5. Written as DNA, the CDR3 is TGTGCCAGTAGTTTAACAGCGGGGGCAGATACGCAGTATTTT. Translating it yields CASSLTAGADTQYF.

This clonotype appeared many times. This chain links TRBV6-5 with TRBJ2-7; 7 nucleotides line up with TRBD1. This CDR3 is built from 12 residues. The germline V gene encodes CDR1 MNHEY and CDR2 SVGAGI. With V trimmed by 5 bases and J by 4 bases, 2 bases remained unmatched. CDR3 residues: CASSHRGYEQYF. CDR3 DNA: TGTGCCAGCAGTCACAGGGGATACGAGCAGTACTTC.

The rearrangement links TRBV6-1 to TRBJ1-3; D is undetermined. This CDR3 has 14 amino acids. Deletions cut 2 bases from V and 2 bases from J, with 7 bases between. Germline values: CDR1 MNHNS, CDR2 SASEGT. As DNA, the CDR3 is TGTGCCAGCAGTGAACAGCTACCTGGAAACACCATATATTTT. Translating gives CASSEQLPGNTIYF.

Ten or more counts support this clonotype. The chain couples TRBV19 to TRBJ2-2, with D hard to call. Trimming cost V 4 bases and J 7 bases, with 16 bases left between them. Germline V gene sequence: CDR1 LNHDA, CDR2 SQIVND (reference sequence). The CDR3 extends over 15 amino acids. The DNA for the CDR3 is TGTGCCAGTAGTACGGACCAAATACGGTTCGGGGAGCTGTTTTTT. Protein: CASSTDQIRFGELFF.

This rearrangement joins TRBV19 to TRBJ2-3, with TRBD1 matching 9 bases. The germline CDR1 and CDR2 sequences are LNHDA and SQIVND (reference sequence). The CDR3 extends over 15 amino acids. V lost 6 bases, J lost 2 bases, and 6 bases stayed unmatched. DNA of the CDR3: TGTGCCAGTAGACGGACAGGGGCCCTCACAGATACGCAGTATTTT. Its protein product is CASRRTGALTDTQYF.

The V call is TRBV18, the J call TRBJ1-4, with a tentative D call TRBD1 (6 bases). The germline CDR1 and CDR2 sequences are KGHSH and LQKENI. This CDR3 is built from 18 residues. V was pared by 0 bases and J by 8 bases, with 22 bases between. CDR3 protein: CASSPPWTTQGRREKLFF. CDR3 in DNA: TGTGCCAGCTCACCACCGTGGACAACACAGGGCCGAAGGGAAAAACTGTTTTTT.

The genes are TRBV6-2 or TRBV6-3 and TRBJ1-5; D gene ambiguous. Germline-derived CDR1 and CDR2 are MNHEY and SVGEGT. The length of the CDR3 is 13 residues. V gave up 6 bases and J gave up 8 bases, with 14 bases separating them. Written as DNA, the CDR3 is TGTGCCAGCAGGGCCCCGCCAACTAAGCCCCAGCATTTT. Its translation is CASRAPPTKPQHF.

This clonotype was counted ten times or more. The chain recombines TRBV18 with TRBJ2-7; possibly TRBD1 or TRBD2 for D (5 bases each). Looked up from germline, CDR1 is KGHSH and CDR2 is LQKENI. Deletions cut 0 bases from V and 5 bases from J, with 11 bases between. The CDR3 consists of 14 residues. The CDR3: CASSPPTGTHEQYF. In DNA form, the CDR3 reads TGTGCCAGCTCACCACCAACTGGGACCCACGAGCAGTACTTC.

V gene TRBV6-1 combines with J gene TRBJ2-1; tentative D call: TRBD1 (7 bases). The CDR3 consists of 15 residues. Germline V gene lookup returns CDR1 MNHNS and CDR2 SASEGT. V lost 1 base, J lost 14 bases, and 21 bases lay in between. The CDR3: CASSEDQTQGGKKFF. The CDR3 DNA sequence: TGTGCCAGCAGTGAAGACCAGACGCAGGGGGGAAAAAAGTTCTTC.

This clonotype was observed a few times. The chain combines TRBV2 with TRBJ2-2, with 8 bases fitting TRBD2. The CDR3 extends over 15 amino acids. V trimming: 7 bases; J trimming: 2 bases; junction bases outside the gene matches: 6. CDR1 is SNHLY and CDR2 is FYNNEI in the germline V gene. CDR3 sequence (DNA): TGTGCCAGCACTTTTAGCGGGAAAAACACCGGGGAGCTGTTTTTT. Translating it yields CASTFSGKNTGELFF.

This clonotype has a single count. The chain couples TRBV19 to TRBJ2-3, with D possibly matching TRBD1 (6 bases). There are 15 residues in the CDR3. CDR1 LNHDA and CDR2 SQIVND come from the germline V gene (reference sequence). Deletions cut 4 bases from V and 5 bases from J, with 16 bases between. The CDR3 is CASSKMTGRIDTQYF. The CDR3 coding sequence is TGTGCCAGTAGTAAGATGACAGGAAGGATAGATACGCAGTATTTT.

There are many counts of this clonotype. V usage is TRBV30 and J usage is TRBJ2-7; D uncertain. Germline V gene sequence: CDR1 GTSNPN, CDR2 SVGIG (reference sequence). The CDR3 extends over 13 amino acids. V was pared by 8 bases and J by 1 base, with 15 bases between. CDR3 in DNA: TGTGCCCATACAGAGGTCCAATCCTACGAGCAGTACTTC. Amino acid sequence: CAHTEVQSYEQYF.

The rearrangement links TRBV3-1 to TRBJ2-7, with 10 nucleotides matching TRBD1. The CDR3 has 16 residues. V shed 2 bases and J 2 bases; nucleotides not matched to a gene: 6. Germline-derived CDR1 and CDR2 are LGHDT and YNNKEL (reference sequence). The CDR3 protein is CASSQTLGTGAYEQYF. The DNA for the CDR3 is TGTGCCAGCAGCCAAACCCTTGGGACAGGGGCCTACGAGCAGTACTTC.

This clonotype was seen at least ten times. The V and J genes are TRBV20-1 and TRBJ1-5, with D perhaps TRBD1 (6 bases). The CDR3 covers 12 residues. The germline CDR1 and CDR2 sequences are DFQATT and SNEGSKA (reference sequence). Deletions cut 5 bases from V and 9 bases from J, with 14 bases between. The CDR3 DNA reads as TGCAGTGCTGGCACAGGGACTCGGCCCCAGCATTTT. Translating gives CSAGTGTRPQHF.

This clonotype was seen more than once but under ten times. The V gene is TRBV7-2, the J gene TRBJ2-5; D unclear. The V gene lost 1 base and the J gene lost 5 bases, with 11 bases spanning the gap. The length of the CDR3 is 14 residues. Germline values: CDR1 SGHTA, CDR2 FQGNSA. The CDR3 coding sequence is TGTGCCAGCAGCTTAGGTTATGCCGGGGAGACCCAGTACTTC. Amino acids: CASSLGYAGETQYF.

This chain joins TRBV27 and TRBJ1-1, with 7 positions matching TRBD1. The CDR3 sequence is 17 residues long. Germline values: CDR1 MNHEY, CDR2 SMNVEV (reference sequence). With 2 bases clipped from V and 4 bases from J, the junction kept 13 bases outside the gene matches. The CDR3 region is CASSLQPEGAQVTEAFF. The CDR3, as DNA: TGTGCCAGCAGTTTACAACCTGAGGGGGCGCAGGTCACTGAAGCTTTCTTT.

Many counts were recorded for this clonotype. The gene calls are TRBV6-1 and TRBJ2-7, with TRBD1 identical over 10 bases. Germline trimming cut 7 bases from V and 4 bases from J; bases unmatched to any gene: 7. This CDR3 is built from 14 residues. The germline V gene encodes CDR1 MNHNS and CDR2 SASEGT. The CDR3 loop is CASKRDRGVYEQYF. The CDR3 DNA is TGTGCCAGCAAACGGGACAGGGGAGTTTACGAGCAGTACTTC.

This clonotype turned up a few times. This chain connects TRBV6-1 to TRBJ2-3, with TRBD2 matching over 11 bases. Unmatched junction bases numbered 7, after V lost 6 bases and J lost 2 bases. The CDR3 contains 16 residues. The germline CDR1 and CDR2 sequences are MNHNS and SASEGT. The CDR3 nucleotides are TGTGCCAGCAGCAGCCTTAGCGGGGGGGTCACAGATACGCAGTATTTT. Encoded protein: CASSSLSGGVTDTQYF.

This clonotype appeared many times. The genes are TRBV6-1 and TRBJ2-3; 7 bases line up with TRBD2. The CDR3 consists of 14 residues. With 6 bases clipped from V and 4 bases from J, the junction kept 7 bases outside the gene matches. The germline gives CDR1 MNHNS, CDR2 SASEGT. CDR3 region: CASSHGGNADTQYF. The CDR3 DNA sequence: TGTGCCAGCAGCCACGGGGGGAACGCAGATACGCAGTATTTT.